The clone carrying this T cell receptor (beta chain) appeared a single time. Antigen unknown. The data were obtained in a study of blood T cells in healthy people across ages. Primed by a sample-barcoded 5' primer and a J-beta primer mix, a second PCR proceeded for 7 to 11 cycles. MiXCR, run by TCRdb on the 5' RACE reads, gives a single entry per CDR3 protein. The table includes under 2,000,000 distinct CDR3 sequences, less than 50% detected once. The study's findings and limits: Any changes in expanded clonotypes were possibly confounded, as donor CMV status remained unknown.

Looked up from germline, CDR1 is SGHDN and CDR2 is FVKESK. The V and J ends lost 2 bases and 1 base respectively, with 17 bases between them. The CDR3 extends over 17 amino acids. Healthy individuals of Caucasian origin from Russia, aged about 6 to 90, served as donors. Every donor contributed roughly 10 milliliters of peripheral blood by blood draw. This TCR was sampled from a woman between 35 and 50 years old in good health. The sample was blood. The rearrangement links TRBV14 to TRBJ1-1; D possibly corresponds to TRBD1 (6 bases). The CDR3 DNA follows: TGTGCCAGCAGCCAAACGACAGGCGTGGGACCGAACACTGAAGCTTTCTTT. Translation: CASSQTTGVGPNTEAFF.